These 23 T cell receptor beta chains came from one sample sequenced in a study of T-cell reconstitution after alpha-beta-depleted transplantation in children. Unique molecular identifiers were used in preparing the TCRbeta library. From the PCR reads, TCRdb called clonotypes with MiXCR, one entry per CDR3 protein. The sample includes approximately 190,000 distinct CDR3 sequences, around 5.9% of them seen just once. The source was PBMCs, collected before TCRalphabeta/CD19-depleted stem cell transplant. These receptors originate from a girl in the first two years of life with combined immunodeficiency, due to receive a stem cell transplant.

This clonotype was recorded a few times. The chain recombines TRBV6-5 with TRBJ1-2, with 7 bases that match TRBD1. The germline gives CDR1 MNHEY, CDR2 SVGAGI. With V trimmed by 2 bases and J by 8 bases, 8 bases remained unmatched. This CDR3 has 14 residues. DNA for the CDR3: TGTGCCAGCAGTTACGTCCAGGGGACAGAGGGCTACACCTTC. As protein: CASSYVQGTEGYTF.

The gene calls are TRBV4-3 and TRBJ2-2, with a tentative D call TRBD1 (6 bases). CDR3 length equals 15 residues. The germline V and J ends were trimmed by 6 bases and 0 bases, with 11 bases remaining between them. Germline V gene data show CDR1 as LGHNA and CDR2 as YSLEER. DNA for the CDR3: TGCGCCAGCAGACCGGGACAAGCGAACACCGGGGAGCTGTTTTTT. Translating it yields CASRPGQANTGELFF.

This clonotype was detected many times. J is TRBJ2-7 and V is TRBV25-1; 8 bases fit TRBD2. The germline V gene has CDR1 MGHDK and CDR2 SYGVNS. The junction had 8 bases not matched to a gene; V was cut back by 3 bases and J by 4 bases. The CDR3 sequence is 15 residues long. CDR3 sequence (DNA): TGTGCCAGCAGTGACACGGGACTAGGCGCGTACGAGCAGTACTTC. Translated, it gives CASSDTGLGAYEQYF.

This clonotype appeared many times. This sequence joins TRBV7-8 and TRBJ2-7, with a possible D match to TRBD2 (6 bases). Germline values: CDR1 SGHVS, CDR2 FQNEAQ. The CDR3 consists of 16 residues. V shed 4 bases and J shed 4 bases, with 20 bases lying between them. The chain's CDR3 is CASSSRRLAGRYEQYF. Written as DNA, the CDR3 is TGTGCCAGCAGCTCCCGCCGACTGGCGGGGAGGTACGAGCAGTACTTC.

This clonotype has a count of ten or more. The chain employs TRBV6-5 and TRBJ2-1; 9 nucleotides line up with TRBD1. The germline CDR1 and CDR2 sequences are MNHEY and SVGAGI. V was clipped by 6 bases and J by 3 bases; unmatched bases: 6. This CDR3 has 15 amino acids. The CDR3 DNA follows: TGTGCCAGCAGACCGGGACAGGGAGGCTACAATGAGCAGTTCTTC. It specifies CASRPGQGGYNEQFF.

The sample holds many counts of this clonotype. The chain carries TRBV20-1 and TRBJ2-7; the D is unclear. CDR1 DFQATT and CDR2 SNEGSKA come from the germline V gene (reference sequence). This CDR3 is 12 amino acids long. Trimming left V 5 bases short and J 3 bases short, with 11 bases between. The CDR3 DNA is TGCAGTGCTTTTCACTCAGGCTACGAGCAGTACTTC. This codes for CSAFHSGYEQYF.

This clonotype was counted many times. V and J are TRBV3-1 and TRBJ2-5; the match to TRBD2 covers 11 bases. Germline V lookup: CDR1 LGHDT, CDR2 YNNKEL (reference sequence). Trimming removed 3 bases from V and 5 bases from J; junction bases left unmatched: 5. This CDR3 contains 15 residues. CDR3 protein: CASSQIAGGMETQYF. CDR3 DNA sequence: TGTGCCAGCAGCCAGATAGCGGGAGGGATGGAGACCCAGTACTTC.

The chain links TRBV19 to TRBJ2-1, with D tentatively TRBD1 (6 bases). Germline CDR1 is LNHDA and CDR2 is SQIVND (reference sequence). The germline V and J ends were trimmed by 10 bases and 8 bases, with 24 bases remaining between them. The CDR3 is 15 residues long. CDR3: CATQPGAPFIYEQFF. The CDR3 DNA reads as TGTGCCACCCAACCAGGGGCCCCATTTATCTATGAGCAGTTCTTC.

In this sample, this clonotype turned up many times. CDR3 nucleotides: TGCAGTGCTACCCCAGGGGAGAACACTGAAGCTTTCTTT. This gives the protein CSATPGENTEAFF. The rearrangement uses TRBV20-1 and TRBJ1-1; D is perhaps TRBD1 (6 bases). Trimming left V 4 bases short and J 1 base short, with 10 bases between. From germline, CDR1 is DFQATT and CDR2 SNEGSKA (reference sequence). This CDR3 has 13 residues.

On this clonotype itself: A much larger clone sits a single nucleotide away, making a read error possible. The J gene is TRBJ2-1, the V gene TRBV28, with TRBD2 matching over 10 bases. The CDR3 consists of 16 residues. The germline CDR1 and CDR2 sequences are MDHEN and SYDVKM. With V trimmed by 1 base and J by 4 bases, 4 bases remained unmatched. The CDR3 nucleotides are TGTGCCAGCAGTTTATTACCAGCGGGGGGGTACAATGAGCAGTTCTTC. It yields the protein CASSLLPAGGYNEQFF. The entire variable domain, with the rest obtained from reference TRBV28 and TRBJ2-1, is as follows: DVKVTQSSRYLVKRTGEKVFLECVQDMDHENMFWYRQDPGLGLRLIYFSYDVKMKEKGDIPEGYSVSREKKERFSLILESASTNQTSMYLCASSLLPAGGYNEQFFGPGTRLTVL.

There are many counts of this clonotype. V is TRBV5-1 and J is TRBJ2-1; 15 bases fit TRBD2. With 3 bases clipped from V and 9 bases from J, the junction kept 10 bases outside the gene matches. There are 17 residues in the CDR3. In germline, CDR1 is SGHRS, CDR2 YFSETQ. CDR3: CASSSGTSGGTLTEQFF. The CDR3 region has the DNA TGCGCCAGCAGCTCCGGGACTAGCGGGGGGACACTTACTGAGCAGTTCTTC. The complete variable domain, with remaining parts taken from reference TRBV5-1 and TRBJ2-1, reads KAGVTQTPRYLIKTRGQQVTLSCSPISGHRSVSWYQQTPGQGLQFLFEYFSETQRNKGNFPGRFSGRQFSNSRSEMNVSTLELGDSALYLCASSSGTSGGTLTEQFFGPGTRLTVL.

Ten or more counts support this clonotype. For the CDR3, the DNA is TGCGCCAGCAGCCAAGACCGCAGGGTAGTGGGCGGGGAGCTGTTTTTT. Translation: CASSQDRRVVGGELFF. The chain joins TRBV4-1 to TRBJ2-2, with a possible D match to TRBD1 (5 bases). Trimming pared 0 bases from V and 7 bases from J, leaving 15 bases between. Germline V CDR1 and CDR2: MGHRA, YSYEKL. The CDR3 is made up of 16 amino acids.

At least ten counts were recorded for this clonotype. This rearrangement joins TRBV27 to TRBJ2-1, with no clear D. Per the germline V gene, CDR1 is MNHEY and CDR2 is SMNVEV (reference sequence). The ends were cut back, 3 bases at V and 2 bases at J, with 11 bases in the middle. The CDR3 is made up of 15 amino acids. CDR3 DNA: TGTGCCAGCAGTTTCCTGGCTAGGACCTACAATGAGCAGTTCTTC. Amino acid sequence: CASSFLARTYNEQFF.

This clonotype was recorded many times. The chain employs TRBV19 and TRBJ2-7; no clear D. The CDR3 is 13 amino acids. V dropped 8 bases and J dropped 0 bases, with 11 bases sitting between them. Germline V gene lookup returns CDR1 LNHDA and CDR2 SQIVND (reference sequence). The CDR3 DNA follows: TGTGCCAGTGCGAGTTACCCCTCCTACGAGCAGTACTTC. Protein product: CASASYPSYEQYF.

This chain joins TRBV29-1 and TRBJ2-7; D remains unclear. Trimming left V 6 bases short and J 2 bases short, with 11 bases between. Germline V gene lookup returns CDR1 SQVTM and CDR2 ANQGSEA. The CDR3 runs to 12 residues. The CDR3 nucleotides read TGCAGCGTAGGGCCCAACGCCTACGAGCAGTACTTC. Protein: CSVGPNAYEQYF.

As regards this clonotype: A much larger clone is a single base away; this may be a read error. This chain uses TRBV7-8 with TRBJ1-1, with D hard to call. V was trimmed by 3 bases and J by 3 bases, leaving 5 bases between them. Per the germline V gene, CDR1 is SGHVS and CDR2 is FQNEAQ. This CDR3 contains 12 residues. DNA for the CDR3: TGTGCCAGCAGCTTGGAGGACACTGAAGCTTTCTTT. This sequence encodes CASSLEDTEAFF.

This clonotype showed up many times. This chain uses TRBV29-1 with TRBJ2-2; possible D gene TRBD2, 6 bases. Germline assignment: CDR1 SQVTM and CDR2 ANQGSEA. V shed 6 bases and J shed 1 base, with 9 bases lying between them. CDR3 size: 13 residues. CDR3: CSVVAENTGELFF. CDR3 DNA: TGCAGCGTCGTAGCGGAGAACACCGGGGAGCTGTTTTTT.

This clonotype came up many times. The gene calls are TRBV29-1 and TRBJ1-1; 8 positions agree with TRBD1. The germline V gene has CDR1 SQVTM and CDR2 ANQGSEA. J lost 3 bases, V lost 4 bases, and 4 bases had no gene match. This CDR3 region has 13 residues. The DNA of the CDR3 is TGCAGCGTTGGGAAGACAGGGGACACTGAAGCTTTCTTT. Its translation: CSVGKTGDTEAFF.

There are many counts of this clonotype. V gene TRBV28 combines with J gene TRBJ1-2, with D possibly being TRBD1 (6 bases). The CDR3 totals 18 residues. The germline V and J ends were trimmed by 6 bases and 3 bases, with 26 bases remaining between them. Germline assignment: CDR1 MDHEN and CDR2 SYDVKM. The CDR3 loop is CASRIQGRRLRAHYGYTF. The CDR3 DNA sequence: TGTGCCAGCAGGATACAGGGTAGGAGGTTAAGGGCGCACTATGGCTACACCTTC.

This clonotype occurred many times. The CDR3 reads CATSDYSTGGEQFF. The CDR3 nucleotides are TGTGCCACCAGTGATTACAGTACAGGGGGTGAGCAGTTCTTC. V gene TRBV24-1 combines with J gene TRBJ2-1, with 8 bases lining up with TRBD1. From germline, CDR1 is KGHDR and CDR2 SFDVKD. J gave up 9 bases and V 2 bases, and 5 bases lay outside the gene matches. This CDR3 is 14 amino acids long.

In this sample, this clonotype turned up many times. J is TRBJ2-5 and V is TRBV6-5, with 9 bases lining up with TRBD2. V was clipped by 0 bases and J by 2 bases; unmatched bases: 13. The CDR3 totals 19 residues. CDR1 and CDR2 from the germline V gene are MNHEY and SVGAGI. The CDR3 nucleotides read TGTGCCAGCAGTTACTCGATTTACGGGGCTAGCGGGGATCAAGAGACCCAGTACTTC. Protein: CASSYSIYGASGDQETQYF.

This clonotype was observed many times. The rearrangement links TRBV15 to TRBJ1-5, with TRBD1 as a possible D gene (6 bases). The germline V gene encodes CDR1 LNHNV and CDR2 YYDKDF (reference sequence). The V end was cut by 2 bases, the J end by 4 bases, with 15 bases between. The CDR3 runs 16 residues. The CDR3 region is CATSRPGQIPNQPQHF. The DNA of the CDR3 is TGTGCCACCAGCAGACCAGGACAGATCCCGAATCAGCCCCAGCATTTT.

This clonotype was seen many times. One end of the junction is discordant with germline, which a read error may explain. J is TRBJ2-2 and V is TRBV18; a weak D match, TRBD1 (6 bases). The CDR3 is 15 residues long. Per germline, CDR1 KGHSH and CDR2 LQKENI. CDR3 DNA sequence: TGTGCCAGCTCACCGTGGACAGCGAAGACCGGGGAGCTGTTTTTT. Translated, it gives CASSPWTAKTGELFF.